A selection of T cell receptor beta chains follows, all from one sample in a study of OX40 agonist ivuxolimab in advanced cancers. Sequencing was performed with immunoSEQ multiplex PCR; in TCRdb, only in-frame clones are kept and a portion is missing. The table records more than 75,000 clones, approximately 80% of them present only once. The sequenced sample was CD4+ or CD8+ T cells sorted from blood, obtained in a trial of the OX40 agonist ivuxolimab. The receptor source for this set is an adult with an advanced solid tumor such as melanoma, head and neck, liver or kidney cancer. Each CDR3 is given with its conserved first and last residue. A D gene is named only where the DNA matches it firmly. Part of the rows lack a size; the others show once, few, many or a class for expanded clones.

clone_size j_call v_call d_call cdr3_nt cdr3_aa
. TRBJ1-4 TRBV7-9 . TGTGCCTCGGACTCTGATGAAAAACTGTTTTTT CASDSDEKLFF
. TRBJ1-3 TRBV4-3 . TGCGCCAGCAGCCAAGTTTGGCAGGGGGGAAACACCATATATTTT CASSQVWQGGNTIYF
. TRBJ2-1 TRBV28 . TGTGCCAGCAGTAGGTATGAGCAGTTCTTC CASSRYEQFF
. TRBJ2-2 TRBV2 . TGTGCCAGCAGGGTCGGGGTCACCGGGGAGCTGTTTTTT CASRVGVTGELFF
. TRBJ1-2 TRBV28 TRBD1 TGTGCCAGCAGTTTCGGCAGGGGGGACTATGGCTACACCTTC CASSFGRGDYGYTF
few TRBJ2-1 TRBV9 . TGTGCCAGCAGCGTAGGGACAGAGAGTATACATGAGCAGTTCTTC CASSVGTESIHEQFF
. TRBJ2-1 TRBV6-5 . TGTGCCAGCAGTTACGGGGCAGGCTCCCTCAATGAGCAGTTCTTC CASSYGAGSLNEQFF
. TRBJ1-4 TRBV21-1 . TGTGCCAGCAGTAAGGCCCGGACAGGGGGACGGGAAAAACTGTTTTTT CASSKARTGGREKLFF
. TRBJ1-5 TRBV6-5 . TGTGCCAGCGGATTCTCAGGTGATCAGCCCCAGCATTTT CASGFSGDQPQHF
. TRBJ2-2 TRBV7-3 . TGTGCCAGCAGCTTAATACCCCCCAGTGCGGGGGAGCTGTTTTTT CASSLIPPSAGELFF
once TRBJ1-3 TRBV5-6 . TGTGCCAGCAGCTTCGACAGCCGAAACACCATATATTTT CASSFDSRNTIYF
. TRBJ2-6 TRBV7-9 TRBD1 TGTGCCAGCAGCGACATCAGGACAGGGGGCGTCTCTGGGGCCAACGTCCTGACTTTC CASSDIRTGGVSGANVLTF
. TRBJ2-7 TRBV5-6 . TGTGCCAGCAGCCTGAGTGTGGCGGGGACCGAGCAGTACTTC CASSLSVAGTEQYF
. TRBJ2-3 TRBV19 TRBD2 TGTGCCAGTAGTATATCAGGTAGCGGGGGGCGAAATACGCAGTATTTT CASSISGSGGRNTQYF
. TRBJ2-7 TRBV2 . TGTGCCAGCAGGAATGACAGGTACGAGCAGTACTTC CASRNDRYEQYF
. TRBJ2-2 TRBV14 . TGTGCCAGCAGCCAAGAATCCACCGGGGAGCTGTTTTTT CASSQESTGELFF
. TRBJ1-4 TRBV7-6 TRBD1 TGTGCCAGCAGCCCTTACAGGGGGCAGAATGAAAAACTGTTTTTT CASSPYRGQNEKLFF
few TRBJ2-7 TRBV15 TRBD1 TGTGCCACCAGCGAAAGACACAGAATCGGGGACAGGGTGGTCTACGAGCAGTACTTC CATSERHRIGDRVVYEQYF
. TRBJ2-1 TRBV9 . TGTGCCAGCAGCGTCATTTCAGGGCCTCCGTACAATGAGCAGTTCTTC CASSVISGPPYNEQFF
. TRBJ2-1 TRBV7-3 . TGTGCCAGCAGCAGTGGTCTGAATGAGCAGTTCTTC CASSSGLNEQFF
once TRBJ1-1 TRBV9 TRBD1 TGTGCCAGCAGCTATAAATCCGGGACAGGGAAGGGAGGCACTGAAGCTTTCTTT CASSYKSGTGKGGTEAFF
. TRBJ1-3 TRBV5-4 . TGTGCCAGCAGCTTGGAGGGAGGGTTCTCTGGAAACACCATATATTTT CASSLEGGFSGNTIYF
. TRBJ1-5 TRBV28 . TGTGCCAGCAGTTTAATCCCCAGGGTACGAAGCAATCAGCCCCAGCATTTT CASSLIPRVRSNQPQHF
few TRBJ2-7 TRBV28 . TGTGCCAGCACTGCAGGGACCTACGAGCAGTACTTC CASTAGTYEQYF
. TRBJ2-1 TRBV28 . TGTGCCAGCAGCGTCCGGGACAATGAGCAGTTCTTC CASSVRDNEQFF
. TRBJ1-2 TRBV7-3 . TGTGCCAGCAGCTTAAGCGGGCGCGGTGGCTACACCTTC CASSLSGRGGYTF
. TRBJ2-2 TRBV5-8 . TGTGCCAGCAGCTTGGAGGTGAACACCGGGGAGCTGTTTTTT CASSLEVNTGELFF
. TRBJ1-3 TRBV7-9 . TGTGCCAGCAGTTTGGGGGCAGGAATTATGAGAAACACCATATATTTT CASSLGAGIMRNTIYF
once TRBJ1-2 TRBV19 . . CASSISPRWPPMATPSVRTF
. TRBJ2-3 TRBV18 . TGTGCCAGCTCTCCAGGACAGAGCACAGATACGCAGTATTTT CASSPGQSTDTQYF
once TRBJ1-4 TRBV6-5 . TGTGCCAGCACCCATGACCCCGCAACTAATGAAAAACTGTTTTTT CASTHDPATNEKLFF
. TRBJ2-1 TRBV5-4 TRBD1 TGTGCCAGCAGCTTGGCAGGGGGCGGGTGGAATGAGCAGTTCTTC CASSLAGGGWNEQFF
. TRBJ1-4 TRBV18 . TGTGCCAGCTCACCGCTAGAAAATGAAAAACTGTTTTTT CASSPLENEKLFF
. TRBJ2-1 TRBV29-1 TRBD1 TGCAGCGCAGACAGGGGCAATGAGCAGTTCTTC CSADRGNEQFF
. TRBJ2-7 TRBV6-5 . TGTGCCAGCAGTCTCGGGACCGACGGCTCCTACGAGCAGTACTTC CASSLGTDGSYEQYF
few TRBJ2-3 TRBV5-1 . TGCGCCAGCAGCTGGCGACAATTAGATACGCAGTATTTT CASSWRQLDTQYF
. TRBJ1-2 TRBV7-8 . TGTGCCAGCGCGATAGGGGGAGGTAATGGCTACACCTTC CASAIGGGNGYTF
. TRBJ2-7 TRBV2 . TGTGCCAGCAGTGGGGATTCCTACGAGCAGTACTTC CASSGDSYEQYF
. TRBJ2-7 TRBV27 TRBD1 TGTGCCAGCAGTGAGCGACAGGGGGGGGTCTACGAGCAGTACTTC CASSERQGGVYEQYF
. TRBJ2-3 TRBV19 TRBD1 TGTGCCAGTAGTAAAACAGGGGGCGCAGGCACAGATACGCAGTATTTT CASSKTGGAGTDTQYF
. TRBJ1-5 TRBV19 . TGTGCCAGTAGTATAGAGGGGTGGGGGCAGCCCCAGCATTTT CASSIEGWGQPQHF
. TRBJ2-1 TRBV14 TRBD2 TGTGCCAGCAGCCAAGCGGGGACTAGCGGGCCTACTAGGGACGAGCAGTTCTTC CASSQAGTSGPTRDEQFF
once TRBJ2-4 TRBV5-4 . TGTGCCAGCAGCTTGGCCGACGTTCAATCGGCCAAAAACATTCAGTACTTC CASSLADVQSAKNIQYF
. TRBJ1-6 TRBV6-1 . TGTGCCAGCAGTGAATCGGCCACCCCTGGGTATTCACCCCTCCACTTT CASSESATPGYSPLHF
. TRBJ1-6 TRBV5-1 . TGCGCCAGCACTGAGAAGAGCTCCTATAATTCACCCCTCCACTTT CASTEKSSYNSPLHF
. TRBJ1-2 TRBV18 TRBD1 TGTGCCAGCTCACCATACAGGGGGGACGGCTACACCTTC CASSPYRGDGYTF
. TRBJ2-2 TRBV28 . TGTGCCAGCAGTTTTTCCAGCACCGGGGAGCTGTTTTTT CASSFSSTGELFF
. TRBJ2-3 TRBV2 TRBD1 TGTGCCAGCAGTCCCCTAACAGGGGGCACAGATACGCAGTATTTT CASSPLTGGTDTQYF
. TRBJ1-3 TRBV11-2 . TGTGCCAGCAGCTTAGAAAGAGGGCAAGGAAACACCATATATTTT CASSLERGQGNTIYF
. TRBJ2-1 TRBV5-6 TRBD2 TGTGCCAGCAGCCCCTGGACTAGCGGGGGGGCCGAGCAGTTCTTC CASSPWTSGGAEQFF
. TRBJ2-3 TRBV7-2 TRBD2 TGTGCCAGCAGCTTAGCGGGGGGGTCGGCAGATACGCAGTATTTT CASSLAGGSADTQYF
. TRBJ2-3 TRBV7-2 . TGTGCCAGCAGCCCCCTAGGAGATACGCAGTATTTT CASSPLGDTQYF
. TRBJ1-2 TRBV9 . TGTGCCAGCAGCGCCTACGGGGGGTATGGCTACACCTTC CASSAYGGYGYTF
. TRBJ1-6 TRBV7-2 TRBD1 TGTGCCAGCAGCCTGCAGGGGGGGGTTAATTCACCCCTCCACTTT CASSLQGGVNSPLHF
. TRBJ2-2 TRBV27 TRBD2 TGTGCCAGCAGTTTAAGATGGACTAGCGGGGGGTCGAACACCGGGGAGCTGTTTTTT CASSLRWTSGGSNTGELFF
. TRBJ1-1 TRBV5-5 . TGTGCCAGCAGCCGAGCGGGAGTTAACACTGAAGCTTTCTTT CASSRAGVNTEAFF
. TRBJ2-2 TRBV7-2 . TGTGCCAGCAGCTTAGTCTTTAGCACCGGGGAGCTGTTTTTT CASSLVFSTGELFF
. TRBJ2-5 TRBV4-2 TRBD2 TGTGCCAGCAGCCGGCAAAATAGCGGGGGGGCAGGGACCCAGTACTTC CASSRQNSGGAGTQYF
. TRBJ1-4 TRBV2 TRBD1 TGTGCCAGCAGGGAGAACAGGGGGAGTAATGAAAAACTGTTTTTT CASRENRGSNEKLFF